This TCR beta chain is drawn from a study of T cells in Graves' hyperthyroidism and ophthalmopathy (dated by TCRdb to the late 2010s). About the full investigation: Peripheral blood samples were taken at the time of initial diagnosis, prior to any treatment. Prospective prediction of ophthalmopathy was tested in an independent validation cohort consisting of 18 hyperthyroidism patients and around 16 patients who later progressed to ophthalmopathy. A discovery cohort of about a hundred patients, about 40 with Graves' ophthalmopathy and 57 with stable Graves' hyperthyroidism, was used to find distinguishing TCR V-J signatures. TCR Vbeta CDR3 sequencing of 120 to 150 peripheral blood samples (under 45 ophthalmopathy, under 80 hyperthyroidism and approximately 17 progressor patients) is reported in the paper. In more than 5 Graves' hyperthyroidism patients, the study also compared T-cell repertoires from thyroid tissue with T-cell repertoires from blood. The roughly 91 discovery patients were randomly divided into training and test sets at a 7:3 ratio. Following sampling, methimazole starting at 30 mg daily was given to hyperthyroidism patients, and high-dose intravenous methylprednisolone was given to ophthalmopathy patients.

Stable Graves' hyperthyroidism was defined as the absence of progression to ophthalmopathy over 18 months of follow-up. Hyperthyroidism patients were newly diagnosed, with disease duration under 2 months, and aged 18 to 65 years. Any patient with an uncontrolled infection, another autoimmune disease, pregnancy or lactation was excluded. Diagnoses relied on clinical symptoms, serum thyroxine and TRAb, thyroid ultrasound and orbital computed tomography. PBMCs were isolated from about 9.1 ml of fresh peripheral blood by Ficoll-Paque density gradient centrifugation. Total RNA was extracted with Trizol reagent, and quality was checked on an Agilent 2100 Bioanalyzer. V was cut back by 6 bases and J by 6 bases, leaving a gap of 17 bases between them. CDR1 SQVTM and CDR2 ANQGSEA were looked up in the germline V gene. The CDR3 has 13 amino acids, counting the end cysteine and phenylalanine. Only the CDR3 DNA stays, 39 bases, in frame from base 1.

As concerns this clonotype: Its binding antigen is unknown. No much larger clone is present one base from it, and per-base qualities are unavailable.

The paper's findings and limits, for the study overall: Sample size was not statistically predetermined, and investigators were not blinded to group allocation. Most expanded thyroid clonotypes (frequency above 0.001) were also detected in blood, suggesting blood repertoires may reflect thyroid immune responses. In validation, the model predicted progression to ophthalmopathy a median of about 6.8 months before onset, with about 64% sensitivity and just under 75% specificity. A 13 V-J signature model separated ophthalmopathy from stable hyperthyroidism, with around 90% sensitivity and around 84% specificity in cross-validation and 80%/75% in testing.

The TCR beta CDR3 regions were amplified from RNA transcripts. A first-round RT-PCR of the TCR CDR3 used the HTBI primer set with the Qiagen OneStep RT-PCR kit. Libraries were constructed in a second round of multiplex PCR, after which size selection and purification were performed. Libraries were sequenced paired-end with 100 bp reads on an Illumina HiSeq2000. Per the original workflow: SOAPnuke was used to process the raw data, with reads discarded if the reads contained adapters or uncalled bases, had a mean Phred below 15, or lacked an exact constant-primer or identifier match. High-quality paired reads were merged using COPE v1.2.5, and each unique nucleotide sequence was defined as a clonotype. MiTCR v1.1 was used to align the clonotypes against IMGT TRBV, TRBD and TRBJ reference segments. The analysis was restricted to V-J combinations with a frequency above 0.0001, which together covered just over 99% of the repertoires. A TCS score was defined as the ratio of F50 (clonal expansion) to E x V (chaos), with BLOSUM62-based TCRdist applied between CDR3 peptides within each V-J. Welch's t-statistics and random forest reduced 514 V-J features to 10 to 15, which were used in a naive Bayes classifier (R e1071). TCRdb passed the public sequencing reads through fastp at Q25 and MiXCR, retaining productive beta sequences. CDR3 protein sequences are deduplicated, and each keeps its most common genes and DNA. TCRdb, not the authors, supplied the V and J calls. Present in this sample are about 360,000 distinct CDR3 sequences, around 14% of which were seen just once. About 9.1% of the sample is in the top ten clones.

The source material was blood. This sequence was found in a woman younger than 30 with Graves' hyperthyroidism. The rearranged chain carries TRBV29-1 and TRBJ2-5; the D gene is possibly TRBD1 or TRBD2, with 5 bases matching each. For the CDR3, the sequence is CSVSRARGKTQYF. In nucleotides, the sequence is TGCAGCGTGTCCAGGGCCCGAGGGAAGACCCAGTACTTC.